This TCR beta chain emerged from a study of blood T cell repertoires in COVID-19. The overall study: Donors in the United States, Italy and Spain gave samples during acute or convalescent COVID-19.

The CDR3 extends over 16 amino acids. V trimming: 2 bases; J trimming: 6 bases; junction bases outside the gene matches: 10. Germline V CDR1 and CDR2: ENHRY, SYGVKD. Everyone who took part was roughly 18 to 89 years old, and they came from about 25 US areas. Authors' analysis steps: Scientists estimated how many nucleated cells there were by amplifying reference gene primers. Assay: immunoSEQ multiplex PCR; the TCRdb copy retains only in-frame clones and omits some. From that table come the V and J calls and clone size; the DNA was used to work out D and trimming. The sample gives some 170,000 clones, roughly 80% of which show up once; 17% is in the top ten.

This chain connects TRBV10-3 to TRBJ1-1, with 9 bases fitting TRBD1. Sequencing was done on a sample of PBMCs or T cells enriched from blood (not recorded which). This TCR came from a woman between 45 and 60 years old who had recovered from COVID-19. Here the CDR3 DNA reads TGTGCCATCAGTGAGCACCTGACAGGGGGGCCCTCTGAAGCTTTCTTT. Protein: CAISEHLTGGPSEAFF.